One and the same sample provided the 30 T cell receptor beta chains below, sequenced in a study of blood T cell repertoires in COVID-19. Only in-frame clones appear in the TCRdb table, and some are missing; sequencing was by immunoSEQ multiplex PCR. The sample comprises about 120,000 clones, 86% of which are singletons, and more than 4% rests with the top ten. The sample consisted of peripheral blood. These receptors all stem from a man between 40 and 49 years old with acute or convalescent COVID-19.

The chain uses TRBV27 and TRBJ1-1; tentatively, D is TRBD1 (6 bases). Germline V gene sequence: CDR1 MNHEY, CDR2 SMNVEV (reference sequence). V dropped 4 bases and J dropped 3 bases, with 9 bases sitting between them. This CDR3 comprises 13 residues. The CDR3 DNA follows: TGTGCCAGCAGTTACAGGGTTCACACTGAAGCTTTCTTT. This translates into CASSYRVHTEAFF.

This chain uses TRBV10-3 with TRBJ2-7; a weak D match, TRBD1 (6 bases). This CDR3 region has 13 residues. CDR1 is ENHRY, CDR2 SYGVKD, per germline. Trimming cost V 6 bases and J 6 bases, with 15 bases left between them. The CDR3 region has the DNA TGTGCCATCAGCTACGACAGGATGGGCGAGCAGTACTTC. Its protein product is CAISYDRMGEQYF.

This clone has only one observation. This chain joins TRBV5-1 and TRBJ1-1; 8 bases align to TRBD1. This CDR3 has 13 residues. V dropped 5 bases and J dropped 3; count of bases not matched to a gene: 3. Germline V lookup: CDR1 SGHRS, CDR2 YFSETQ. The CDR3 DNA reads as TGCGCCAGCAGACAACAGGGGGACACTGAAGCTTTCTTT. As protein: CASRQQGDTEAFF.

CDR3 DNA sequence: TGTGCCAGCATCTGGACAGGGGCCAGCTACGAGCAGTACTTC. The encoded protein is CASIWTGASYEQYF. The chain joins TRBV6-5 to TRBJ2-7; 9 nucleotides align to TRBD1. CDR1 is MNHEY and CDR2 is SVGAGI in the germline V gene. V was clipped by 7 bases and J by 3 bases; unmatched bases: 7. There are 14 residues in the CDR3.

This chain joins TRBV11-2 and TRBJ2-7, with 8 bases identical to TRBD2. V lost 5 bases to trimming and J lost 4 bases; unmatched junction nucleotides: 7. The CDR3 length is 14 residues. CDR1 is SGHAT and CDR2 is FQNNGV in the germline V gene. The CDR3 sequence is CASSPRGGKYEQYF. CDR3 nucleotide sequence: TGTGCCAGCAGCCCACGCGGGGGGAAATACGAGCAGTACTTC.

This chain connects TRBV11-2 to TRBJ2-7; possible D gene TRBD2, 6 bases. CDR3 length: 14 residues. CDR1 and CDR2 (germline): SGHAT, FQNNGV. V gave up 3 bases and J gave up 5 bases, with 14 bases separating them. As DNA, the CDR3 is TGTGCCAGCAGCTTCAGCGCGGGGAGACACGAGCAGTACTTC. Its translation is CASSFSAGRHEQYF.

The V and J genes are TRBV15 and TRBJ1-4, with D uncertain. There are 14 residues in the CDR3. In germline, CDR1 is LNHNV, CDR2 YYDKDF (reference sequence). V dropped 1 base and J dropped 5 bases, with 8 bases sitting between them. DNA for the CDR3: TGTGCCACCAGCAGAGCGTCTCTCAATGAAAAACTGTTTTTT. Its translation is CATSRASLNEKLFF.

The J gene is TRBJ1-2, the V gene TRBV30; the D is unclear. V was trimmed by 3 bases and J by 5 bases, leaving 7 bases between them. The CDR3 contains 11 residues. Germline CDR1 is GTSNPN and CDR2 is SVGIG (reference sequence). Here the CDR3 DNA reads TGTGCCTGGAGGCGGGATTATGGCTACACCTTC. Its translation: CAWRRDYGYTF.

The rearrangement uses TRBV19 and TRBJ2-1; D ambiguous. Between the trimmed V and J ends, which lost 7 bases and 9 bases, there was a span of 19 bases. Germline lookup yields CDR1 LNHDA and CDR2 SQIVND (reference sequence). The CDR3 runs to 14 residues. This chain's CDR3 is CASKESPISGEQFF. For the CDR3, the DNA is TGTGCCAGTAAAGAAAGCCCCATCTCCGGTGAGCAGTTCTTC.

The chain joins TRBV18 to TRBJ1-1, with D uncertain. The CDR3 has 13 residues. Germline CDR1 is KGHSH and CDR2 is LQKENI. V lost 1 base and J 3 bases, leaving 6 bases between the germline ends. CDR3 in amino acids: CASSPLQDTEAFF. Written as DNA, the CDR3 is TGTGCCAGCTCACCACTCCAGGACACTGAAGCTTTCTTT.

Only a few counts were recorded for this clone. The V gene is TRBV29-1, the J gene TRBJ1-4; 7 bases match TRBD1. The trim removed 7 bases at V and 8 bases at J, leaving 4 bases unmatched. Germline V gene data show CDR1 as SQVTM and CDR2 as ANQGSEA. The CDR3 has 11 amino acids. The CDR3 coding sequence is TGCAGCGCAGGGGGTAGCGAAAAACTGTTTTTT. Translated, it gives CSAGGSEKLFF.

This rearrangement joins TRBV11-2 to TRBJ1-1; 7 bases fit TRBD1. There are 14 residues in the CDR3. J was trimmed by 5 bases and V by 2 bases; bases with no gene match: 5. Germline loops: CDR1 SGHAT, CDR2 FQNNGV. The CDR3 sequence: CASSLYRGETEAFF. In nucleotides, the CDR3 is TGTGCCAGCAGCTTATACAGGGGAGAAACTGAAGCTTTCTTT.

The CDR3 protein is CASSQDYGRDYNEQFF. CDR3 nucleotides: TGCGCCAGCAGCCAAGATTACGGGAGGGATTACAATGAGCAGTTCTTC. The chain combines TRBV4-1 with TRBJ2-1, with TRBD2 identical over 8 bases. V was clipped by 0 bases and J by 4 bases; unmatched bases: 5. In germline, CDR1 is MGHRA, CDR2 YSYEKL. The CDR3 length is 16 residues.

The rearrangement links TRBV14 to TRBJ2-7; no clear D gene. The CDR3 sequence is 14 residues long. V lost 2 bases to trimming and J lost 3 bases, with 11 bases between them. CDR1 and CDR2 (germline): SGHDN, FVKESK. The CDR3 coding sequence is TGTGCCAGCAGCCAAAGCCTCGATAGCTACGAGCAGTACTTC. The encoded protein is CASSQSLDSYEQYF.

This rearrangement joins TRBV19 to TRBJ1-1, with 8 bases identical to TRBD1. Trimming removed 5 bases from V and 4 bases from J; junction bases left unmatched: 3. The germline V gene has CDR1 LNHDA and CDR2 SQIVND (reference sequence). The CDR3 has 13 amino acids. CDR3 residues: CASSLQGVTEAFF. In DNA, the CDR3 is TGTGCCAGTAGTTTACAGGGGGTCACTGAAGCTTTCTTT.

The chain carries TRBV23-1 and TRBJ1-5, with D perhaps TRBD1 (5 bases). TRBV23-1 is an ORF for which the function is uncertain. The CDR3 is 13 residues long. Trimming took off 4 bases at V and 7 bases at J, with 11 bases between the two ends. The CDR3 DNA follows: TGCGCCAGCAGTCCGCCAGGGCAACAGCCCCAGCATTTT. Its translation is CASSPPGQQPQHF.

This chain uses TRBV2 with TRBJ1-2; 9 bases are a match to TRBD1. Germline trimming cut 6 bases from V and 5 bases from J; bases unmatched to any gene: 7. This CDR3 comprises 14 residues. Germline CDR1 is SNHLY and CDR2 is FYNNEI. CDR3 residues: CASREQGAAYGYTF. CDR3 DNA sequence: TGTGCCAGCAGGGAACAGGGGGCTGCGTATGGCTACACCTTC.

This clone was seen a handful of times. The chain links TRBV3-1 (or the pseudogene TRBV3-2) to TRBJ1-1; TRBD1 agrees at 11 bases. The J segment lost 10 bases and the V segment lost 3 bases, leaving 10 bases of the junction unmatched. CDR1 and CDR2 from the germline V gene are LGHDT and YNNKEL (reference sequence). The CDR3 extends over 15 amino acids. The CDR3 DNA is TGTGCCAGCAGCCATCCCGGGACAGGGGGTTATGTAGCTTTCTTT. Protein: CASSHPGTGGYVAFF.

The chain links TRBV11-2 to TRBJ2-3; TRBD2 might be the D (5 bases). The CDR3 has 16 amino acids. Germline loops: CDR1 SGHAT, CDR2 FQNNGV. Trimming removed 1 base from V and 0 bases from J, with 11 bases in between. The CDR3 is CASSLGLATSTDTQYF. The CDR3 nucleotides read TGTGCCAGCAGCTTAGGATTAGCGACAAGCACAGATACGCAGTATTTT.

J is TRBJ1-6 and V is TRBV27; 8 bases line up with TRBD1. The J segment lost 5 bases and the V segment lost 6 bases, leaving 12 bases of the junction unmatched. There are 17 residues in the CDR3. CDR1 is MNHEY and CDR2 is SMNVEV in the germline V gene (reference sequence). CDR3 DNA sequence: TGTGCCAGCAGGAAAACAAACAGGGGGTATAATAATTCACCCCTCCACTTT. It translates to CASRKTNRGYNNSPLHF.

The CDR3: CASSTRSRDRQYSNQPQHF. The CDR3 nucleotides read TGTGCCAGTAGCACTAGAAGCCGGGACAGGCAGTATAGCAATCAGCCCCAGCATTTT. The genes are TRBV19 and TRBJ1-5; 8 nucleotides agree with TRBD1. With 6 bases clipped from V and 0 bases from J, the junction kept 16 bases outside the gene matches. The V gene's germline CDR1 is LNHDA and CDR2 SQIVND (reference sequence). The CDR3 length is 19 residues.

The chain is built from TRBV3-1 (or the pseudogene TRBV3-2) and TRBJ1-1; D is possibly TRBD1 (5 bases). Germline CDR1 is LGHDT and CDR2 is YNNKEL (reference sequence). V shed 3 bases and J shed 6 bases, with 20 bases lying between them. This CDR3 has 16 residues. Here the CDR3 reads CASSHGRTRPTSEAFF. CDR3 bases: TGTGCCAGCAGCCACGGCCGGACAAGACCCACCTCTGAAGCTTTCTTT.

V is TRBV9 and J is TRBJ2-2; perhaps TRBD1 as D (6 bases). The CDR3 spans 14 residues. Trimming left V 3 bases short and J 6 bases short, with 12 bases between. Germline-derived CDR1 and CDR2 are SGDLS and YYNGEE. Written as DNA, the CDR3 is TGTGCCAGCAGCGGTACAGGGATCTCCGGGGAGCTGTTTTTT. This codes for CASSGTGISGELFF.

The genes are TRBV3-1 (or the pseudogene TRBV3-2) and TRBJ1-5, with a tentative D call TRBD1 (5 bases). Germline loops: CDR1 LGHDT, CDR2 YNNKEL (reference sequence). Deletions cut 4 bases from V and 4 bases from J, with 11 bases between. The CDR3 runs 14 residues. The DNA for the CDR3 is TGTGCCAGCAGCCCAAGTGGGGGGAATCAGCCCCAGCATTTT. Translation: CASSPSGGNQPQHF.

The CDR3 sequence is CASSFTGGGYGYTF. CDR3 DNA sequence: TGTGCCAGCAGTTTTACTGGGGGAGGGTATGGCTACACCTTC. V is TRBV27 and J is TRBJ1-2; D perhaps matches TRBD1 (5 bases). Looked up from germline, CDR1 is MNHEY and CDR2 is SMNVEV (reference sequence). Trimming pared 3 bases from V and 5 bases from J, leaving 13 bases between. This CDR3 has 14 residues.

The CDR3 sequence is CASSPQGSYNSPLHF. CDR3 in DNA: TGTGCCAGCAGCCCACAGGGATCCTATAATTCACCCCTCCACTTT. V gene TRBV2 combines with J gene TRBJ1-6; weak D call: TRBD1 (6 bases). This CDR3 region has 15 residues. V gave up 6 bases and J gave up 1 base, with 10 bases separating them. Germline V gene sequence: CDR1 SNHLY, CDR2 FYNNEI.

This clone is deemed medium-sized (0.01 to 0.1%). The rearrangement uses TRBV18 and TRBJ1-2; D is unresolved. The CDR3 totals 13 residues. Germline V CDR1 and CDR2: KGHSH, LQKENI. Trimming removed 6 bases from V and 4 bases from J, with 12 bases in between. For the CDR3, the DNA is TGTGCCAGCTCCGAACAAGCAGGCTATGGCTACACCTTC. As protein: CASSEQAGYGYTF.

The rearrangement links TRBV19 to TRBJ1-5; TRBD1 agrees at 7 bases. Germline lookup yields CDR1 LNHDA and CDR2 SQIVND (reference sequence). CDR3 size: 14 residues. The V segment lost 6 bases and the J segment 7 bases; nucleotides outside the gene matches: 9. CDR3 loop: CASSGTASVQPQHF. In DNA, the CDR3 is TGTGCCAGTAGCGGGACAGCAAGTGTGCAGCCCCAGCATTTT.

The chain couples TRBV11-2 to TRBJ2-1; 10 bases are shared with TRBD2. Germline V lookup: CDR1 SGHAT, CDR2 FQNNGV. The J segment lost 12 bases and the V segment lost 5 bases, leaving 10 bases of the junction unmatched. CDR3 size: 14 residues. The CDR3 DNA follows: TGTGCCAGCAGCCCCACTAGCGGGATGGAAGGGCAGTTCTTC. Its translation is CASSPTSGMEGQFF.

V and J are TRBV7-3 and TRBJ2-7, with D possibly TRBD1 on 5 matching bases. The germline gives CDR1 SGHTA, CDR2 FQGTGA. Trimming took off 0 bases at V and 5 bases at J, with 17 bases between the two ends. The CDR3 runs to 16 residues. Here the CDR3 DNA reads TGTGCCAGCAGCTTAACGGTGACCGGGCAGGGCGACGAGCAGTACTTC. Its translation is CASSLTVTGQGDEQYF.